These 21 T cell receptor beta chains share one sample of origin, sequenced in a study of Graves' ophthalmopathy and Graves' hyperthyroidism. Amplification targeted the TCR beta CDR3 regions, with RNA transcripts as the source material. HTBI primers were employed in first-round RT-PCR, then a second-round multiplex PCR followed. One entry per CDR3 protein results from TCRdb running MiXCR on the multiplex PCR reads. Among about 620,000 distinct CDR3 sequences listed, about a fifth were seen once. The source material was peripheral blood. These receptors all come from a woman younger than 35 with stable Graves' hyperthyroidism. Some clones in this sample may be carry-over from other donors' samples.

The table lists this clonotype with many counts. This chain joins TRBV6-1 and TRBJ1-1, with D hard to call. CDR1 is MNHNS and CDR2 is SASEGT in the germline V gene. The CDR3 loop spans 13 amino acids. Deletions cut 6 bases from V and 1 base from J, with 9 bases between. The DNA for the CDR3 is TGTGCCAGCAGGCCGTCAGGGAACACTGAAGCTTTCTTT. Its protein is CASRPSGNTEAFF.

This clonotype has just a few counts. The chain links TRBV19 to TRBJ1-6; D is undetermined. This CDR3 comprises 13 residues. Germline values: CDR1 LNHDA, CDR2 SQIVND (reference sequence). The V end was cut by 7 bases, the J end by 5 bases, with 9 bases between. This CDR3 is CASTNRDNSPLHF. In nucleotides, the CDR3 is TGTGCCAGTACTAATCGGGATAATTCACCCCTCCACTTT. The variable domain in full, with the rest retrieved from reference TRBV19 and TRBJ1-6, is DGGITQSPKYLFRKEGQNVTLSCEQNLNHDAMYWYRQDPGQGLRLIYYSQIVNDFQKGDIAEGYSVSREKKESFPLTVTSAQKNPTAFYLCASTNRDNSPLHFGNGTRLTVT.

The chain carries TRBV6-2 or TRBV6-3 and TRBJ2-1, with 8 bases lining up with TRBD2. Germline V gene lookup returns CDR1 MNHEY and CDR2 SVGEGT. CDR3 length equals 17 residues. V dropped 2 bases and J dropped 5; count of bases not matched to a gene: 11. The CDR3 is CASSYPRTSRRDNEQFF. DNA of the CDR3: TGTGCCAGCAGTTACCCCCGGACTAGCAGAAGAGACAATGAGCAGTTCTTC.

The rearrangement joins TRBV7-3 to TRBJ2-7; 8 bases are shared with TRBD1. V lost 3 bases and J lost 5; bases outside the gene matches: 6. This CDR3 is built from 14 residues. CDR1 is SGHTA and CDR2 is FQGTGA in the germline V gene. The CDR3 region has the DNA TGTGCCAGCAGCTTGGACAGGGATTCGGACGAGCAGTACTTC. This encodes CASSLDRDSDEQYF.

The chain recombines TRBV6-1 with TRBJ1-2; 11 nucleotides align to TRBD1. Trimming cost V 5 bases and J 3 bases; bases outside gene matches: 8. The CDR3 contains 16 residues. Germline V CDR1 and CDR2: MNHNS, SASEGT. In DNA form, the CDR3 reads TGTGCCAGCAGTACGGATCCGGGACAGGGGGACTATGGCTACACCTTC. The encoded protein is CASSTDPGQGDYGYTF.

The rearrangement uses TRBV7-8 and TRBJ2-4; D not resolved. Germline V CDR1 and CDR2: SGHVS, FQNEAQ. The CDR3 runs to 12 residues. Trimming left V 5 bases short and J 5 bases short, with 7 bases between. Written as DNA, the CDR3 is TGTGCCAGCAGCCATTTGGAAAACATTCAGTACTTC. Translation gives CASSHLENIQYF.

The genes are TRBV12-3 or TRBV12-4 and TRBJ1-1, with TRBD1 as a possible D gene (5 bases). Trimming cost V 4 bases and J 1 base, with 10 bases left between them. The CDR3 sequence is 14 residues long. The CDR3 region has the DNA TGTGCCAGCAGTTGGGGGGGAGCGAACACTGAAGCTTTCTTT. Its protein is CASSWGGANTEAFF.

At least ten counts were recorded for this clonotype. The V call is TRBV20-1, the J call TRBJ2-7; tentative D call: TRBD1 (7 bases). Between the trimmed V and J ends, which lost 6 bases and 5 bases, there was a span of 20 bases. This CDR3 has 14 amino acids. Germline V lookup: CDR1 DFQATT, CDR2 SNEGSKA (reference sequence). The CDR3 nucleotides are TGCAGTGCGTCCATGGAGGGGGCGGGCCACGAGCAGTACTTC. This gives the protein CSASMEGAGHEQYF.

The CDR3 coding sequence is TGTGCCAGTAGTAGCGGGTACGGCGTCGGGGAGCTGTTTTTT. It codes for CASSSGYGVGELFF. J is TRBJ2-2 and V is TRBV19, with D maybe TRBD2 (5 bases). This CDR3 has 14 residues. Deletions cut 4 bases from V and 7 bases from J, with 13 bases between. Germline CDR1 LNHDA, CDR2 SQIVND (reference sequence).

This clonotype has at least ten counts. The chain's CDR3 is CARQAEGTGGYGYTF. Here the CDR3 DNA reads TGTGCCAGGCAGGCCGAGGGGACAGGGGGATATGGCTACACCTTC. The chain joins TRBV6-1 to TRBJ1-2; 11 bases agree with TRBD1. With 9 bases clipped from V and 5 bases from J, the junction kept 11 bases outside the gene matches. CDR1 and CDR2 (germline): MNHNS, SASEGT. The CDR3 is 15 amino acids.

This clonotype was detected ten times or more. V gene TRBV28 combines with J gene TRBJ1-2; D not resolved. This CDR3 contains 12 residues. V dropped 3 bases and J dropped 8 bases, with 10 bases sitting between them. In germline, CDR1 is MDHEN, CDR2 SYDVKM. Here the CDR3 DNA reads TGTGCCAGCAGTTTCAAGGAATACGGCTACACCTTC. It translates to CASSFKEYGYTF.

This clonotype was found many times. V and J are TRBV20-1 and TRBJ2-2; 12 nucleotides align to TRBD2. This CDR3 has 16 amino acids. Unmatched junction bases numbered 6, after V lost 3 bases and J lost 4 bases. CDR1 is DFQATT, CDR2 SNEGSKA, per germline (reference sequence). CDR3 sequence: CSARTSGSWGTGELFF. The CDR3 nucleotides read TGCAGTGCTAGGACTAGCGGGAGCTGGGGCACCGGGGAGCTGTTTTTT.

The sample holds many counts of this clonotype. J is TRBJ2-5 and V is TRBV10-1; D ambiguous. Germline V gene data show CDR1 as WNHNN and CDR2 as SYGVQD (reference sequence). The V and J ends lost 2 bases and 2 bases respectively, with 6 bases between them. The CDR3 is made up of 13 amino acids. The CDR3 sequence is CASSETTQETQYF. The DNA for the CDR3 is TGCGCCAGCAGTGAGACTACTCAAGAGACCCAGTACTTC.

The CDR3 loop is CASSVRTGGAANTGELFF. CDR3 bases: TGTGCCAGCAGCGTCCGGACAGGGGGCGCCGCGAACACCGGGGAGCTGTTTTTT. The gene calls are TRBV9 and TRBJ2-2, with 11 bases lining up with TRBD1. Germline values: CDR1 SGDLS, CDR2 YYNGEE. The CDR3 runs to 18 residues. V was pared by 2 bases and J by 0 bases, with 6 bases of the junction left unmatched.

The V and J genes are TRBV19 and TRBJ1-1; 8 bases are shared with TRBD1. With V trimmed by 6 bases and J by 5 bases, 8 bases remained unmatched. The CDR3 has 14 amino acids. Per germline, CDR1 LNHDA and CDR2 SQIVND (reference sequence). CDR3 loop: CASSLTGVSTEAFF. DNA of the CDR3: TGTGCCAGTAGCCTGACAGGGGTTAGTACTGAAGCTTTCTTT.

This rearrangement joins TRBV20-1 to TRBJ1-6; no definite D call. CDR1 DFQATT and CDR2 SNEGSKA come from the germline V gene (reference sequence). Trimming removed 3 bases at V and 14 bases at J, with 11 bases between. The CDR3 covers 11 residues. CDR3 sequence: CSASWAQALHF. As DNA, the CDR3 is TGCAGTGCTAGTTGGGCTCAGGCCCTCCACTTT.

This clonotype was recorded at least ten times. The CDR3 coding sequence is TGTGCCAGCAGTTTGATCGCGAACACCGGGGAGCTGTTTTTT. This sequence encodes CASSLIANTGELFF. V is TRBV6-5 and J is TRBJ2-2; D gene uncertain. V was trimmed by 4 bases and J by 0 bases, leaving 6 bases between them. The germline gives CDR1 MNHEY, CDR2 SVGAGI. This CDR3 spans 14 amino acids.

Many counts were recorded for this clonotype. V usage is TRBV6-1 and J usage is TRBJ1-2; tentative D call: TRBD1 (5 bases). CDR1 is MNHNS and CDR2 is SASEGT in the germline V gene. Trimming shortened V by 6 bases and J by 3 bases, and 20 bases separated the two germline ends. The CDR3 length is 16 residues. CDR3 nucleotide sequence: TGTGCCAGCAGCCCCGCGAGGGGAGAGGTTGACTATGGCTACACCTTC. Amino acid sequence: CASSPARGEVDYGYTF.

V is TRBV24-1 and J is TRBJ1-2; TRBD1 might be the D (6 bases). This CDR3 spans 13 amino acids. The ends were cut back, 10 bases at V and 2 bases at J, with 13 bases in the middle. Germline V gene lookup returns CDR1 KGHDR and CDR2 SFDVKD. As DNA, the CDR3 is TGTGCCACAATGGATGACAGGAACTATGGCTACACCTTC. Translated: CATMDDRNYGYTF.

This clonotype has a count of ten or more. V gene TRBV15 combines with J gene TRBJ2-2; D perhaps matches TRBD1 (5 bases). Germline V gene sequence: CDR1 LNHNV, CDR2 YYDKDF (reference sequence). V was clipped by 0 bases and J by 6 bases, with 11 bases between them. The CDR3 totals 15 residues. CDR3 amino acids: CATSREFGRAGELFF. CDR3 bases: TGTGCCACCAGCAGAGAATTCGGCAGGGCCGGGGAGCTGTTTTTT. The whole variable domain, filled in from reference TRBV15 and TRBJ2-2, reads DAMVIQNPRYQVTQFGKPVTLSCSQTLNHNVMYWYQQKSSQAPKLLFHYYDKDFNNEADTPDNFQSRRPNTSFCFLDIRSPGLGDTAMYLCATSREFGRAGELFFGEGSRLTVL.

On this clonotype: A much larger clone lies one base from this, so it may be a read error. This CDR3 is CASSLAGTGANVLTF. For the CDR3, the DNA is TGTGCCAGCAGTTTGGCGGGGACTGGGGCCAACGTCCTGACTTTC. The chain joins TRBV12-3 or TRBV12-4 to TRBJ2-6; maybe TRBD2 (6 bases). Trimming stripped 3 bases from V and 2 bases from J, with 8 bases between. The CDR3 spans 15 residues.